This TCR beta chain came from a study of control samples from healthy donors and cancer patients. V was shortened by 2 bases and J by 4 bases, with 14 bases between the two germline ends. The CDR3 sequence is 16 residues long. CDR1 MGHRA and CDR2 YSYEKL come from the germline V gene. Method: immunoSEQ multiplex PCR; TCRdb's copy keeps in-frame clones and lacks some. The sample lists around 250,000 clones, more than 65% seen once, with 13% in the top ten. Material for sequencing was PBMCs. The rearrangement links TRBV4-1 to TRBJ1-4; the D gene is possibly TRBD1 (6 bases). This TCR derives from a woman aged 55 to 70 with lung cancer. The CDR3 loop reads CASSQRGGGGNEKLFF. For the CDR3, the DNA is TGCGCCAGCAGCCAAAGGGGCGGAGGGGGTAATGAAAAACTGTTTTTT.